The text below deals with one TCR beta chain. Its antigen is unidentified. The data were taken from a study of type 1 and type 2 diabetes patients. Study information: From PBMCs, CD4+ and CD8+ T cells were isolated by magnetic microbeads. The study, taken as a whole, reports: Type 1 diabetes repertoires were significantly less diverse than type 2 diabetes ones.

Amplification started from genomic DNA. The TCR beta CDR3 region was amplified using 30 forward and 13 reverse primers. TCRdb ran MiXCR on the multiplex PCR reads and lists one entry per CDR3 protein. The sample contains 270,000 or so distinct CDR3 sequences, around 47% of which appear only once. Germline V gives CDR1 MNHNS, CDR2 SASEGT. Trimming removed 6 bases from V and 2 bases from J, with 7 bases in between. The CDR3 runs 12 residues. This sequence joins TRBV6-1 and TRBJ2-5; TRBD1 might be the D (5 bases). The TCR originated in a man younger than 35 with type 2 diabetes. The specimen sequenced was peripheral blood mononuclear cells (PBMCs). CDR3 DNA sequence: TGTGCCAGCAGACAGGAACAAGAGACCCAGTACTTC. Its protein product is CASRQEQETQYF.